The 23 T cell receptor beta chains below come from one sample, sequenced in a study of beta chain features in type 1 diabetes (dated 2018 in TCRdb). Receptors were amplified or captured by the immunoSEQ multiplex PCR assay. The High Capacity cDNA Reverse Transcription Kit was used to reverse transcribe all of the isolated RNA, meaning that expressed TCRB transcripts were what got sequenced. This immuneACCESS table, as held by TCRdb, lists in-frame sequences with V and J called but not all clones. Of the missing ones, under half trace to an unresolved V gene in checked studies; the others have no known cause. Recorded for this sample are about 140,000 clones; 6.9% of them occurred a single time. The ten most abundant clones make up around 1.3% of the sample. Input material: central memory CD4+ T cells from blood. Every receptor here comes from a woman in her twenties or thirties in good health.

A few counts support this clone. The chain is built from TRBV6-1 and TRBJ2-1, with 9 bases aligning to TRBD2. The V and J ends lost 4 bases and 9 bases, in that order; junction bases with no gene match: 7. The CDR3 runs to 14 residues. CDR1 and CDR2 (germline): MNHNS, SASEGT. Written as DNA, the CDR3 is TGTGCCAGCAGTGCTAGCGGGGTAATAACTGAGCAGTTCTTC. Translation gives CASSASGVITEQFF.

Only a few counts were recorded for this clone. The chain joins TRBV6-6 to TRBJ2-1, with 8 positions matching TRBD1. CDR3 length equals 13 residues. The V gene end was trimmed by 4 bases and the J gene end by 6 bases; junction bases not matched to a gene: 2. Germline CDR1 is MNHNY and CDR2 is SVGAGI (reference sequence). DNA of the CDR3: TGTGCCAGCAGTTCACAGGGGGGCAATGAGCAGTTCTTC. This encodes CASSSQGGNEQFF.

This clone was recorded a few times. The gene calls are TRBV6-1 and TRBJ2-7; tentatively, D is TRBD2 (5 bases). This CDR3 contains 13 residues. Trimming cost V 6 bases and J 5 bases, with 14 bases left between them. Germline assignment: CDR1 MNHNS and CDR2 SASEGT. CDR3: CASRWTPRDEQYF. The CDR3 nucleotides read TGTGCCAGCAGGTGGACTCCTCGGGACGAGCAGTACTTC.

This clone occurred many times. The chain recombines TRBV15 with TRBJ2-2; possibly TRBD1 for D (6 bases). CDR1 is LNHNV, CDR2 YYDKDF, per germline (reference sequence). This CDR3 is built from 15 residues. The ends were cut back, 1 base at V and 7 bases at J, with 13 bases in the middle. CDR3 loop: CATSRGGTNGGELFF. CDR3 DNA: TGTGCCACCAGCAGAGGTGGGACAAACGGCGGGGAGCTGTTTTTT. Full variable domain (rest looked up from reference TRBV15 and TRBJ2-2): DAMVIQNPRYQVTQFGKPVTLSCSQTLNHNVMYWYQQKSSQAPKLLFHYYDKDFNNEADTPDNFQSRRPNTSFCFLDIRSPGLGDTAMYLCATSRGGTNGGELFFGEGSRLTVL.

The V call is TRBV4-2, the J call TRBJ2-3; TRBD1 aligns across 9 bases. CDR1 and CDR2 (germline): LGHNA, YNFKEQ. V gave up 1 base and J gave up 4 bases; unmatched junction bases: 6. The CDR3 is 16 residues long. Written as DNA, the CDR3 is TGTGCCAGCAGCCAAGCTTTGGGACAGGGATCAGATACGCAGTATTTT. Its protein product is CASSQALGQGSDTQYF.

The gene calls are TRBV5-1 and TRBJ1-1, with 12 bases fitting TRBD1. The germline CDR1 and CDR2 sequences are SGHRS and YFSETQ. This CDR3 has 16 amino acids. J was trimmed by 0 bases and V by 5 bases; bases with no gene match: 5. The CDR3 here is CASRTGTGGLNTEAFF. The CDR3 bases are TGCGCCAGCAGGACCGGGACAGGGGGCCTGAACACTGAAGCTTTCTTT.

The chain couples TRBV5-4 to TRBJ1-1; 7 bases match TRBD1. CDR1 SGHNT and CDR2 YYREEE come from the germline V gene (reference sequence). This CDR3 spans 13 amino acids. J was trimmed by 6 bases and V by 1 base; bases with no gene match: 3. This chain's CDR3 is CASSLRTGAEAFF. Written as DNA, the CDR3 is TGTGCCAGCAGCTTGAGAACAGGGGCTGAAGCTTTCTTT.

There are many counts of this clone. V gene TRBV9 combines with J gene TRBJ1-5; D ambiguous. CDR1 and CDR2 (germline): SGDLS, YYNGEE. Trimming took off 4 bases at V and 4 bases at J, with 12 bases between the two ends. There are 14 residues in the CDR3. In nucleotides, the CDR3 is TGTGCCAGCAGCAACTCCCCCGGGAATCAGCCCCAGCATTTT. As protein: CASSNSPGNQPQHF.

The rearrangement links TRBV28 to TRBJ2-5; 8 bases line up with TRBD2. The ends lost 8 bases at V and 6 bases at J; junction bases unmatched: 11. The CDR3 length is 14 residues. CDR1 is MDHEN, CDR2 SYDVKM, per germline. The CDR3 here is CASCGGPTFQTQYF. CDR3 DNA: TGTGCCAGCTGCGGGGGGCCCACATTCCAGACCCAGTACTTC. Full variable domain (rest looked up from reference TRBV28 and TRBJ2-5): DVKVTQSSRYLVKRTGEKVFLECVQDMDHENMFWYRQDPGLGLRLIYFSYDVKMKEKGDIPEGYSVSREKKERFSLILESASTNQTSMYLCASCGGPTFQTQYFGPGTRLLVL.

In its sample, this clone was seen a few times. The chain employs TRBV5-4 and TRBJ2-7, with D maybe TRBD2 (5 bases). Deletions cut 4 bases from V and 2 bases from J, with 13 bases between. Per germline, CDR1 SGHNT and CDR2 YYREEE (reference sequence). The CDR3 runs 14 residues. CDR3 amino acids: CASSQGTAAYEQYF. In DNA form, the CDR3 reads TGTGCCAGCAGCCAAGGAACAGCGGCCTACGAGCAGTACTTC.

V gene TRBV14 combines with J gene TRBJ2-1, with TRBD2 matching over 10 bases. CDR3 length: 17 residues. Germline values: CDR1 SGHDN, CDR2 FVKESK. Trimming at V came to 2 bases and at J to 2 bases, leaving 6 bases not matched to a gene. For the CDR3, the DNA is TGTGCCAGCAGCCAAATCAGCGGGGGGGGGCCCTACAATGAGCAGTTCTTC. This gives the protein CASSQISGGGPYNEQFF.

This clone occurred a few times. The CDR3 is CAWSGESPTDTQYF. The CDR3 DNA reads as TGTGCCTGGAGTGGGGAGTCCCCCACAGATACGCAGTATTTT. The chain recombines TRBV30 with TRBJ2-3, with TRBD2 as a possible D gene (5 bases). Germline loops: CDR1 GTSNPN, CDR2 SVGIG (reference sequence). The CDR3 spans 14 residues. Trimming took 1 base from V and 2 from J, leaving 10 bases between them. Full variable domain (missing parts from reference TRBV30 and TRBJ2-3): SQTIHQWPATLVQPVGSPLSLECTVEGTSNPNLYWYRQAAGRGLQLLFYSVGIGQISSEVPQNLSASRPQDRQFILSSKKLLLSDSGFYLCAWSGESPTDTQYFGPGTRLTVL.

The chain uses TRBV10-3 and TRBJ2-7; D remains ambiguous. The CDR3 loop spans 12 amino acids. Germline V lookup: CDR1 ENHRY, CDR2 SYGVKD. The V and J ends lost 8 bases and 7 bases respectively, with 15 bases between them. The CDR3 nucleotides read TGTGCCATCTCGGAAAGGCCGGAGGAGCAGTACTTC. Its protein is CAISERPEEQYF.

This clone was seen a handful of times. The chain employs TRBV5-1 and TRBJ2-7; possible D gene TRBD1, 6 bases. The CDR3 consists of 15 residues. Trimming removed 4 bases at V and 3 bases at J, with 17 bases between. Germline V gene data show CDR1 as SGHRS and CDR2 as YFSETQ. The CDR3 is CASSGKGQRGYEQYF. The CDR3 DNA is TGCGCCAGCAGCGGGAAGGGACAAAGAGGCTACGAGCAGTACTTC.

This clone was seen at least ten times. The chain joins TRBV28 to TRBJ1-2, with TRBD1 matching 10 bases. The germline V gene encodes CDR1 MDHEN and CDR2 SYDVKM. The ends lost 10 bases at V and 3 bases at J; junction bases unmatched: 17. The CDR3 is 17 residues long. Here the CDR3 DNA reads TGTGCCACCATCTCCCAAACCGGGACAGGGGTCTACTATGGCTACACCTTC. It is translated as CATISQTGTGVYYGYTF.

The sample holds a few counts of this clone. This chain joins TRBV4-3 and TRBJ1-5; D uncertain. The V gene's germline CDR1 is LGHNA and CDR2 YSLEER. V dropped 0 bases and J dropped 6 bases, with 6 bases sitting between them. The CDR3 runs 13 residues. Written as DNA, the CDR3 is TGCGCCAGCAGCCAAGATCAGTTTCAGCCCCAGCATTTT. Amino acid sequence: CASSQDQFQPQHF.

The rearrangement links TRBV6-5 to TRBJ2-7, with TRBD2 identical over 8 bases. CDR3 length equals 15 residues. Germline values: CDR1 MNHEY, CDR2 SVGAGI. V shed 0 bases and J 3 bases; nucleotides not matched to a gene: 4. CDR3 residues: CASSYSREARYEQYF. The CDR3 DNA reads as TGTGCCAGCAGTTACTCGCGGGAGGCTCGCTACGAGCAGTACTTC.

Comment on this clone: The sample contains more than one DNA sequence encoding this CDR3. The rearrangement links TRBV27 to TRBJ1-2; 7 bases fit TRBD1. Germline values: CDR1 MNHEY, CDR2 SMNVEV (reference sequence). This CDR3 has 14 amino acids. After removal of 3 bases from V and 3 bases from J, the junction contained 4 bases not matched to a gene. The CDR3 nucleotides read TGTGCCAGCAGTTTTGGGCAGGGGGACTATGGCTACACCTTC. The encoded protein is CASSFGQGDYGYTF.

This clone was detected only a few times. This chain joins TRBV11-2 and TRBJ2-1; D is perhaps TRBD2 (6 bases). V lost 0 bases and J 1 base, leaving 13 bases between the germline ends. CDR1 and CDR2 from the germline V gene are SGHAT and FQNNGV. The CDR3 runs to 17 residues. The CDR3 is CASSLEGVGLSYNEQFF. CDR3 coding DNA: TGTGCCAGCAGCTTAGAGGGTGTGGGACTGTCCTACAATGAGCAGTTCTTC.

This clone was seen at least ten times. The chain uses TRBV7-2 and TRBJ2-7; possibly TRBD1 for D (6 bases). This CDR3 region has 15 residues. Trimming removed 1 base at V and 2 bases at J, with 12 bases between. Germline lookup yields CDR1 SGHTA and CDR2 FQGNSA. DNA for the CDR3: TGTGCCAGCAGCTTAGACGCAGGGGCTCCCTACGAGCAGTACTTC. It encodes CASSLDAGAPYEQYF.

The chain carries TRBV7-6 and TRBJ1-3; D is perhaps TRBD1 (6 bases). Deletions cut 1 base from V and 2 bases from J, with 9 bases between. The length of the CDR3 is 15 residues. Germline V CDR1 and CDR2: SGHVS, FNYEAQ. The CDR3 coding sequence is TGTGCCAGCAGCTTAGGTCCAGGGGCTGGAAACACCATATATTTT. Its translation is CASSLGPGAGNTIYF.

About this clone itself: One end of the junction varies from germline; a read error may be responsible. The chain links TRBV7-7 to TRBJ2-1; tentative D call: TRBD2 (5 bases). The CDR3 length is 14 residues. Germline CDR1 is SSHAT and CDR2 is FNYEAQ (reference sequence). Written as DNA, the CDR3 is TGTGCTAGCAGCCCTACCGGGACCTACAATGAGCAGTTCTTC. It specifies CASSPTGTYNEQFF.

The chain carries TRBV15 and TRBJ2-1, with 8 bases fitting TRBD2. The V gene's germline CDR1 is LNHNV and CDR2 YYDKDF (reference sequence). The V and J ends lost 5 bases and 1 base, in that order; junction bases with no gene match: 4. The CDR3 spans 15 residues. The CDR3 coding sequence is TGTGCCACCAGCTATAGCGGGACGTCCTACAATGAGCAGTTCTTC. Translating gives CATSYSGTSYNEQFF.